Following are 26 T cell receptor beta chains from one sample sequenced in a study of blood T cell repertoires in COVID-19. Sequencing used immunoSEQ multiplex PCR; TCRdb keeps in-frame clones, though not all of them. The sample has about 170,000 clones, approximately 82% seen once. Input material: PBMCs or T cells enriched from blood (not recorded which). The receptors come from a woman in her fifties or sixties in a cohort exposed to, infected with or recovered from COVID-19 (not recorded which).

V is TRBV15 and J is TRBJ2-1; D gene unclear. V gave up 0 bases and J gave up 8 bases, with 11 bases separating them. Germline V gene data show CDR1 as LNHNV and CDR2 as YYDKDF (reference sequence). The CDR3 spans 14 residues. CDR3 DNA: TGTGCCACCAGCAGAGATCTAGTGGTCGATGAGCAGTTCTTC. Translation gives CATSRDLVVDEQFF.

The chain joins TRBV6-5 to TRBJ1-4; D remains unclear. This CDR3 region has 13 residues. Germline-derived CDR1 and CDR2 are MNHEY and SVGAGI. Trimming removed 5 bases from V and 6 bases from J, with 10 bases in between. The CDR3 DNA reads TGTGCCAGCAGTCTAGGCCTCTATGAAAAACTGTTTTTT. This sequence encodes CASSLGLYEKLFF.

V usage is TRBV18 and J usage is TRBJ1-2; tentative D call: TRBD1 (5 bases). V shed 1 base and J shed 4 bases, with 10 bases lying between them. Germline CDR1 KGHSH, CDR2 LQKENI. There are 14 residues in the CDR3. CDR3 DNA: TGTGCCAGCTCACCACAGGGGTTTGTCTATGGCTACACCTTC. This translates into CASSPQGFVYGYTF.

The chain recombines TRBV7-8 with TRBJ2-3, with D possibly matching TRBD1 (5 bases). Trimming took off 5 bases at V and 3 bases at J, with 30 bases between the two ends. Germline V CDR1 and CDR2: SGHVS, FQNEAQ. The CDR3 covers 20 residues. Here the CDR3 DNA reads TGTGCCAGCAGCAGAAACAGGTGGGGCGGAAAGAAAAAGAGAACAGATACGCAGTATTTT. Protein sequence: CASSRNRWGGKKKRTDTQYF.

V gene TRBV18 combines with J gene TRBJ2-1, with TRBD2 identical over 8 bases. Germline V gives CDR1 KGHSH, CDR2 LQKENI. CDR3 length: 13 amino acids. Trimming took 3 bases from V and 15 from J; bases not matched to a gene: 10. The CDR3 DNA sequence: TGTGCCAGCTCACCTACGACTAGCGTATACTCGTTCTTC. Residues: CASSPTTSVYSFF.

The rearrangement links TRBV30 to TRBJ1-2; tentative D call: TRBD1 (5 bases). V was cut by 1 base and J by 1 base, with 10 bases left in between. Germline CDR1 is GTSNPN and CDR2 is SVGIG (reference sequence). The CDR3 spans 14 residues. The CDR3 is CAWSGGRVNYGYTF. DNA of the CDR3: TGTGCCTGGAGTGGAGGCAGGGTTAACTATGGCTACACCTTC.

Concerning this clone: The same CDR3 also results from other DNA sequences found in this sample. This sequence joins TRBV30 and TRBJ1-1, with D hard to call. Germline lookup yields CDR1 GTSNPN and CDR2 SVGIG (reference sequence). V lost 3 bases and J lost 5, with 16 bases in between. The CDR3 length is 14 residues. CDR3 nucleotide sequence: TGTGCCTGGAGGTTTTACAGCCCAGGAACTGAAGCTTTCTTT. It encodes CAWRFYSPGTEAFF.

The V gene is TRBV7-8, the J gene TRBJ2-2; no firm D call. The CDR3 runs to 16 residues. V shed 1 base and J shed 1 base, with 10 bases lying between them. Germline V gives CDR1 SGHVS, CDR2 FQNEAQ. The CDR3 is CASSLVIPGNTGELFF. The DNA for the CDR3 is TGTGCCAGCAGCTTAGTGATCCCAGGGAACACCGGGGAGCTGTTTTTT.

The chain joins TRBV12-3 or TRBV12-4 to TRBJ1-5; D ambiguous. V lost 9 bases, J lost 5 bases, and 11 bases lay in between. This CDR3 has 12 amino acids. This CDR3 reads CASRAGDQPQHF. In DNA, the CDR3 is TGTGCCAGTCGGGCGGGTGATCAGCCCCAGCATTTT.

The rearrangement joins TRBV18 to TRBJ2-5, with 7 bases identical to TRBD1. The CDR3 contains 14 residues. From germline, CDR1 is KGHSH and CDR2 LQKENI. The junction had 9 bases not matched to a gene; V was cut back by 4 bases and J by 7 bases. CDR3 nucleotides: TGTGCCAGCTCACTACTCCCAGGGGGAGTGACCCAGTACTTC. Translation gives CASSLLPGGVTQYF.

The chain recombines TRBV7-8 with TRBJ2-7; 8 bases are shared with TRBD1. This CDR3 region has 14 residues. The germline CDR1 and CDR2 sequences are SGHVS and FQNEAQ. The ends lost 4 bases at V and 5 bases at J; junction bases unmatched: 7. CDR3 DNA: TGTGCCAGCAGCTCAGCAGGGGGCTTCGACGAGCAGTACTTC. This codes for CASSSAGGFDEQYF.

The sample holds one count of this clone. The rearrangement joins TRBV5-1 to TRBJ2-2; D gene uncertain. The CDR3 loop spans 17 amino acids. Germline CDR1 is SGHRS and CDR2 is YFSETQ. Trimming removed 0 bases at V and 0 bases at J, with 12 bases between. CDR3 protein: CASSLDPGPSNTGELFF. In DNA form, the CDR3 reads TGCGCCAGCAGCTTGGACCCAGGCCCATCGAACACCGGGGAGCTGTTTTTT.

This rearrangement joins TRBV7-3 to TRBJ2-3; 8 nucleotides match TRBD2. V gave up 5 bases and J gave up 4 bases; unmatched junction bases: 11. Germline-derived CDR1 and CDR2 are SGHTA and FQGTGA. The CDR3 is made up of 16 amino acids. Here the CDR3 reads CASSPTGSGGADTQYF. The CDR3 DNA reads TGTGCCAGCAGCCCCACCGGGAGCGGGGGCGCAGATACGCAGTATTTT.

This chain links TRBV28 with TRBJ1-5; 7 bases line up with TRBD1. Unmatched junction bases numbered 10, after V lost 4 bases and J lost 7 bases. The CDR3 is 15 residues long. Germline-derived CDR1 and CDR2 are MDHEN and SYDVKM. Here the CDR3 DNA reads TGTGCCAGCAGTTCAATCAGGGGGGTCAGGCAGCCCCAGCATTTT. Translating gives CASSSIRGVRQPQHF. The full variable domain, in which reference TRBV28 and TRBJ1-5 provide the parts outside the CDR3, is DVKVTQSSRYLVKRTGEKVFLECVQDMDHENMFWYRQDPGLGLRLIYFSYDVKMKEKGDIPEGYSVSREKKERFSLILESASTNQTSMYLCASSSIRGVRQPQHFGDGTRLSIL.

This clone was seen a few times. The CDR3: CATGQDRDLPRYTF. The CDR3 DNA reads as TGTGCCACTGGACAGGACAGAGACCTACCGAGGTACACCTTC. This chain connects TRBV10-3 to TRBJ1-2; 7 positions agree with TRBD1. Per the germline V gene, CDR1 is ENHRY and CDR2 is SYGVKD. Trimming at V came to 10 bases and at J to 11 bases, leaving 19 bases not matched to a gene. This CDR3 region has 14 residues.

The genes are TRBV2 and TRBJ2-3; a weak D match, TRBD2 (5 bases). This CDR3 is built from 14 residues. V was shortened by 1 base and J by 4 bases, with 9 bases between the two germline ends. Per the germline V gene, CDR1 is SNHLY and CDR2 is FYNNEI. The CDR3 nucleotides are TGTGCCAGCAGTGAAGGAGGGAGCCCAGATACGCAGTATTTT. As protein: CASSEGGSPDTQYF.

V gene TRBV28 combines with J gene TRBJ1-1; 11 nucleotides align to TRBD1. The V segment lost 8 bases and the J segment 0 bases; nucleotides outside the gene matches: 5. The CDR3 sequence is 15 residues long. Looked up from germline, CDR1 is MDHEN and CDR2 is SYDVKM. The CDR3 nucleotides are TGTGCCAGCCCTAGGGACAGGGGGATGAACACTGAAGCTTTCTTT. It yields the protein CASPRDRGMNTEAFF.

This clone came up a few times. The CDR3 bases are TGTGCCAGCAGCTTGACAGTCTATGGCTACACCTTC. Protein sequence: CASSLTVYGYTF. The V and J genes are TRBV5-6 and TRBJ1-2, with D uncertain. The V end lost 1 base, the J end lost 4 bases, and 5 bases lay between the germline ends. The CDR3 is 12 residues long. Germline V gives CDR1 SGHDT, CDR2 YYEEEE. The variable domain in full, with the rest retrieved from reference TRBV5-6 and TRBJ1-2, is DAGVTQSPTHLIKTRGQQVTLRCSPKSGHDTVSWYQQALGQGPQFIFQYYEEEERQRGNFPDRFSGHQFPNYSSELNVNALLLGDSALYLCASSLTVYGYTFGSGTRLTVV.

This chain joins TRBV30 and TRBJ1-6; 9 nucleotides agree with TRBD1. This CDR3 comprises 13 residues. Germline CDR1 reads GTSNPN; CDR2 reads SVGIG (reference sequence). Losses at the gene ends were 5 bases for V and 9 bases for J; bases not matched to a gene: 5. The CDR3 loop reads CAWVDRGLSPLHF. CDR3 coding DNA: TGTGCCTGGGTGGACAGGGGTCTTTCACCCCTCCACTTT.

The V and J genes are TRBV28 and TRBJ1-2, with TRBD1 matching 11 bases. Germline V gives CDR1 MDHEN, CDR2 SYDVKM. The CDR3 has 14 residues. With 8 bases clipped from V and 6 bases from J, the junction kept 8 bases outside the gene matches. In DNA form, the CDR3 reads TGTGCCAGCCGGCGGGGGACAGGGGGTCATGGCTACACCTTC. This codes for CASRRGTGGHGYTF.

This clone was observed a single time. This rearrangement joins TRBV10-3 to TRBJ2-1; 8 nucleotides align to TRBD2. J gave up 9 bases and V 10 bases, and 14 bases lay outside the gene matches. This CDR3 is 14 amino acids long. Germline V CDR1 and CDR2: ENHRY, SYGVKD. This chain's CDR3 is CATKVTGGAVEQFF. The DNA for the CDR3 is TGTGCCACCAAAGTCACCGGGGGGGCCGTTGAGCAGTTCTTC.

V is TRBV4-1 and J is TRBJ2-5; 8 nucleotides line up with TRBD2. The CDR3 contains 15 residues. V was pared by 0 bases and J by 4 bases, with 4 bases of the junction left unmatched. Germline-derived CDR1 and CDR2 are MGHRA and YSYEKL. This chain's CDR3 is CASSQEGTRPETQYF. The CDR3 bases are TGCGCCAGCAGCCAAGAAGGGACTAGGCCAGAGACCCAGTACTTC.

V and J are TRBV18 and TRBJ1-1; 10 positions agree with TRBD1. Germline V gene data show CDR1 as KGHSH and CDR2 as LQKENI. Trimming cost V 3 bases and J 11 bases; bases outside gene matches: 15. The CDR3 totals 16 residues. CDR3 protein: CASSPVGRQGASGAFF. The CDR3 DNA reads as TGTGCCAGCTCACCGGTGGGGAGACAGGGGGCATCTGGGGCTTTCTTT. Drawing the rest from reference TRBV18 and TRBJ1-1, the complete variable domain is NAGVMQNPRHLVRRRGQEARLRCSPMKGHSHVYWYRQLPEEGLKFMVYLQKENIIDESGMPKERFSAEFPKEGPSILRIQQVVRGDSAAYFCASSPVGRQGASGAFFGQGTRLTVV.

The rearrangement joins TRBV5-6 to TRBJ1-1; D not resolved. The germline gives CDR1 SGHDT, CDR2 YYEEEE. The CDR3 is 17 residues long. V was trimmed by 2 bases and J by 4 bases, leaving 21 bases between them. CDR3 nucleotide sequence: TGTGCCAGCAGCTTATTATCGGGGTCCGATCGGGGCACTGAAGCTTTCTTT. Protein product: CASSLLSGSDRGTEAFF.

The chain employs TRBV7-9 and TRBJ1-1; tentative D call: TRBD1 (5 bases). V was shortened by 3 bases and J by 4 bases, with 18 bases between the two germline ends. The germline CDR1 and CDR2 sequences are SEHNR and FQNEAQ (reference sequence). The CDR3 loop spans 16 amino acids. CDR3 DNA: TGTGCCAGCAGCTTTTTAATCGCCAGGGAGGGCACTGAAGCTTTCTTT. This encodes CASSFLIAREGTEAFF.

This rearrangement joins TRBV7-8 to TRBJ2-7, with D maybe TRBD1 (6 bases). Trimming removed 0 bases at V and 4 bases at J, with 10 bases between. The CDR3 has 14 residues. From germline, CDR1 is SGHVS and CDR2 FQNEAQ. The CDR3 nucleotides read TGTGCCAGCAGCTTAGCGGAACAGGGTTACGAGCAGTACTTC. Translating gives CASSLAEQGYEQYF. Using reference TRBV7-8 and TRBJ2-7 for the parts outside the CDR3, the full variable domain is GAGVSQSPRYKVAKRGQDVALRCDPISGHVSLFWYQQALGQGPEFLTYFQNEAQLDKSGLPSDRFFAERPEGSVSTLKIQRTQQEDSAVYLCASSLAEQGYEQYFGPGTRLTVT.